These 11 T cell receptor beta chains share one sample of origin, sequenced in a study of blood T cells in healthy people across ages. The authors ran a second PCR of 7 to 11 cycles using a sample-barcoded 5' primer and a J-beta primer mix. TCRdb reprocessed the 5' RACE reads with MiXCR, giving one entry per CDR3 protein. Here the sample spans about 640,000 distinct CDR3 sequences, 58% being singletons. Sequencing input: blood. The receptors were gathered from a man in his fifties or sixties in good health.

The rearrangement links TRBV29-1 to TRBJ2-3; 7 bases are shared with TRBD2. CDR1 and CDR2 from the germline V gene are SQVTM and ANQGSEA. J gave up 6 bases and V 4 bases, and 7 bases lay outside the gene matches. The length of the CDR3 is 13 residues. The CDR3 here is CSVAREGGDTQYF. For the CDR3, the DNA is TGCAGCGTTGCCAGGGAGGGAGGCGATACGCAGTATTTT.

CDR3 sequence reads: CASSQGWASGGQAQETQYF. In DNA form, the CDR3 reads TGTGCCAGCAGCCAAGGATGGGCTAGCGGGGGCCAAGCCCAAGAGACCCAGTACTTC. The rearrangement joins TRBV14 to TRBJ2-5; 10 bases align to TRBD2. This CDR3 region has 19 residues. The ends lost 1 base at V and 1 base at J; junction bases unmatched: 12. Looked up from germline, CDR1 is SGHDN and CDR2 is FVKESK.

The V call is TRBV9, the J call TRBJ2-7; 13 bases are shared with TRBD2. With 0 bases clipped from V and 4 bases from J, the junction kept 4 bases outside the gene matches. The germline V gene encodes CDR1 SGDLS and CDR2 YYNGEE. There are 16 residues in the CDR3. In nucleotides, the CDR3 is TGTGCCAGCAGCGTAGGGGGGACTAGCGGGACATACGAGCAGTACTTC. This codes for CASSVGGTSGTYEQYF.

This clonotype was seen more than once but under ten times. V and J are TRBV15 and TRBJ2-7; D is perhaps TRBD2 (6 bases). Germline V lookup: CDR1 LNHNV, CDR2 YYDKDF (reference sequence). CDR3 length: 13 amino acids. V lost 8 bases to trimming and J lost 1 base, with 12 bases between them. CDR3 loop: CATGRGTSYEQYF. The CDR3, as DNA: TGTGCCACCGGGCGCGGGACGTCCTACGAGCAGTACTTC.

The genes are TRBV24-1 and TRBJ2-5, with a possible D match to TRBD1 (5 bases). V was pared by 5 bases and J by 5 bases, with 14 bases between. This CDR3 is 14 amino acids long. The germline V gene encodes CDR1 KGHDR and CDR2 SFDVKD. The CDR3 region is CATSGRVDGETQYF. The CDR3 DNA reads TGTGCCACCAGTGGCAGGGTTGATGGCGAGACCCAGTACTTC.

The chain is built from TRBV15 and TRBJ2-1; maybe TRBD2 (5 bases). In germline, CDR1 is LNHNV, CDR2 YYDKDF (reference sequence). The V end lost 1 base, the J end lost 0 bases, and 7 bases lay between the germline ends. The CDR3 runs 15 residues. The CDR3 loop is CATSRAGSSYNEQFF. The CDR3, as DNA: TGTGCCACCAGCAGAGCTGGGAGCTCCTACAATGAGCAGTTCTTC.

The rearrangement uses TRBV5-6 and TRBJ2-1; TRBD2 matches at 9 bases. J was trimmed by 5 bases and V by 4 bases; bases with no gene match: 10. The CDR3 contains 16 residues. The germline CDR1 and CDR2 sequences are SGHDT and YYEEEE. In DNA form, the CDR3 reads TGTGCCAGCAGCCCCGGGTTAGCGGGGGTCCACAATGAGCAGTTCTTC. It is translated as CASSPGLAGVHNEQFF.

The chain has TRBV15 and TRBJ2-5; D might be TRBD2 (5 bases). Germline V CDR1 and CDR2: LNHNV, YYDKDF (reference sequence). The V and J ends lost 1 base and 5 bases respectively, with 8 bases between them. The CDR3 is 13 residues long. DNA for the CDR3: TGTGCCACCAGCAGAGGAACTAGGGAGACCCAGTACTTC. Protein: CATSRGTRETQYF.

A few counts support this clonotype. The CDR3 spells CASSQRTGSLNEQFF. The CDR3 bases are TGCGCCAGCAGCCAGCGAACCGGGAGCCTCAATGAGCAGTTCTTC. The chain employs TRBV4-1 and TRBJ2-1, with a tentative D call TRBD2 (6 bases). CDR1 MGHRA and CDR2 YSYEKL come from the germline V gene. The CDR3 runs to 15 residues. Trimming shortened V by 3 bases and J by 6 bases, and 15 bases separated the two germline ends.

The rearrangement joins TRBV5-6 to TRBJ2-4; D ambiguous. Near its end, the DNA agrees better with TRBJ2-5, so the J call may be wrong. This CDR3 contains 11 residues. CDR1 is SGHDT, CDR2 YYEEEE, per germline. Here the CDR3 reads CASSRWETQYF. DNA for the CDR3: TGTGCCAGCAGCCGGTGGGAGACCCAGTACTTC.

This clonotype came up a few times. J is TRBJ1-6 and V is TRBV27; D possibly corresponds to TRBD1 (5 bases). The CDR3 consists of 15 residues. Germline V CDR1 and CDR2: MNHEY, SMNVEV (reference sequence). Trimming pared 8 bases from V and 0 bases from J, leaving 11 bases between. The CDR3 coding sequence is TGTGCCAGCCGCGGGGCGAGCTCCTATAATTCACCCCTCCACTTT. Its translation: CASRGASSYNSPLHF.